A selection of T cell receptor beta chains follows, all from one sample in a study of CD8 T cells in Susac syndrome. TCRdb reanalysed the immunoSEQ multiplex PCR reads using MiXCR and keeps one entry per CDR3 protein. This table has 350,000 to 550,000 distinct CDR3 sequences, around 85% appearing once. Sequencing input: CD8+ T cells from PBMCs. The receptor source for this set is a human donor with multiple sclerosis. Each CDR3 is given with its conserved first and last residue. A D gene is named only where the DNA matches it firmly. A row's size may be missing; if present it is once, few, many or a size class.

>TRBJ2-7|NA|once|TRBV28
CASSYPRQKSSYEQYF
TGTGCCAGCAGTTACCCTCGACAGAAGAGCTCCTACGAGCAGTACTTC
>TRBJ1-1|NA|NA|TRBV20-1
CSALDMVVNTEAFF
TGCAGTGCTCTCGACATGGTGGTAAACACTGAAGCTTTCTTT
>TRBJ2-1|TRBD1|NA|TRBV29-1
CSVEGDRGYNEQFF
TGCAGCGTTGAGGGGGACAGGGGATACAATGAGCAGTTCTTC
>TRBJ2-5|NA|NA|TRBV25-1
CASSVGQTYQETQYF
TGTGCCAGCAGTGTCGGGCAGACGTACCAAGAGACCCAGTACTTC
>TRBJ2-5|NA|NA|TRBV2
CAGGGPPGETQYF
TGTGCCGGGGGCGGACCGCCCGGGGAGACCCAGTACTTC
>TRBJ2-1|TRBD2|NA|TRBV11-1
CASSLGGLADHVNEQFF
TGTGCCAGCAGCTTAGGGGGACTAGCGGATCATGTGAATGAGCAGTTCTTC
>TRBJ1-1|NA|NA|TRBV19
CASSMDGIGAPEAFF
TGTGCCAGTAGTATGGATGGAATAGGGGCTCCTGAAGCTTTCTTT
>TRBJ2-7|TRBD2|once|TRBV27
CASRRISAGGGEQYF
TGTGCCAGCAGAAGAATTTCGGCGGGAGGAGGCGAGCAGTACTTC
>TRBJ1-3|NA|NA|TRBV7-9
CASSSSVGDSSSGNTIYF
TGTGCCAGCAGCTCCTCGGTGGGGGACTCGAGCTCTGGAAACACCATATATTTT
>TRBJ2-1|NA|NA|TRBV28
CASRAPGDNEQFF
TGTGCCAGCAGAGCCCCGGGAGACAATGAGCAGTTCTTC
>TRBJ1-2|NA|NA|TRBV20-1
CSARFPGALNYGYTF
TGCAGTGCTAGATTCCCAGGGGCTCTTAACTATGGCTACACCTTC
>TRBJ2-7|TRBD1|NA|TRBV2
CASSGADRGYEQYF
TGTGCCAGCAGTGGCGCGGACAGGGGATACGAGCAGTACTTC
>TRBJ2-7|TRBD1|NA|TRBV20-1
CSARELGQENYEQYF
TGCAGTGCTAGGGAACTGGGACAGGAGAACTACGAGCAGTACTTC
>TRBJ2-2|NA|once|TRBV7-9
CASSVGVYDTGELFF
TGTGCCAGCAGCGTTGGGGTATATGACACCGGGGAGCTGTTTTTT
>TRBJ1-2|NA|NA|TRBV27
CASSYQGQGYEGYTF
TGTGCCAGCAGTTATCAGGGCCAGGGGTACGAGGGCTACACCTTC
>TRBJ2-5|NA|few|TRBV6-1
CASMRAAYQETQYF
TGTGCCAGCATGCGGGCAGCGTACCAAGAGACCCAGTACTTC
>TRBJ1-1|TRBD1|NA|TRBV30
CARSGTEKSEAFF
TGTGCCCGCTCCGGGACAGAAAAAAGTGAAGCTTTCTTT
>TRBJ2-7|NA|few|TRBV5-1
CASSPLDLNEQYF
TGCGCCAGCAGCCCCCTAGATCTCAACGAGCAGTACTTC
>TRBJ2-7|TRBD2|NA|TRBV3-1
CASSQAGTSGGTYEQYF
TGTGCCAGCAGCCAGGCCGGGACTAGCGGGGGGACCTACGAGCAGTACTTC
>TRBJ1-2|NA|once|TRBV12-3/TRBV12-4
CASRRLGLYGYTF
TGTGCCAGCAGAAGACTCGGGTTGTATGGCTACACCTTC
>TRBJ2-3|TRBD1|NA|TRBV9
CASSVGGRGHGSDTQYF
TGTGCCAGCAGCGTAGGAGGAAGGGGGCATGGATCAGATACGCAGTATTTT
>TRBJ2-5|NA|NA|TRBV9
CASSVDMVNQETQYF
TGTGCCAGCAGCGTAGACATGGTCAATCAAGAGACCCAGTACTTC
>TRBJ2-7|NA|NA|TRBV10-2
CASSVLPASYEQYF
TGCGCCAGCAGTGTATTACCGGCCTCCTACGAGCAGTACTTC
>TRBJ2-1|NA|NA|TRBV19
CASTMGGPYNEQFF
TGTGCCAGTACCATGGGGGGGCCCTACAATGAGCAGTTCTTC
>TRBJ1-2|NA|NA|TRBV6-5
CASSYGAGVNYGYTF
TGTGCCAGCAGTTACGGTGCAGGGGTAAACTATGGCTACACCTTC
>TRBJ2-2|NA|NA|TRBV4-2
CASSQDFNRENTGELFF
TGTGCCAGCAGCCAAGATTTTAATCGGGAGAACACCGGGGAGCTGTTTTTT
>TRBJ1-2|NA|NA|TRBV30
CAWSVGSAGYTF
TGTGCCTGGAGTGTGGGGTCCGCGGGCTACACCTTC
>TRBJ2-3|TRBD1|NA|TRBV12-3/TRBV12-4
CASSSPGTEYSDTQYF
TGTGCCAGCAGTTCCCCCGGGACAGAATACTCAGATACGCAGTATTTT
>TRBJ1-4|NA|NA|TRBV4-1
CASSLRTSDGLFF
TGCGCCAGCAGCCTACGAACCTCCGACGGACTGTTTTTT
>TRBJ2-1|NA|once|TRBV5-1
CASSFYSTDEQFF
TGCGCCAGCAGCTTTTACTCCACGGATGAGCAGTTCTTC
>TRBJ1-5|NA|NA|TRBV7-8
CASSPSGDGNQPQHF
TGTGCCAGCAGCCCCTCCGGGGATGGCAATCAGCCCCAGCATTTT
>TRBJ1-2|TRBD1|NA|TRBV4-1
CASSQERGPGFYGYTF
TGCGCCAGCAGCCAAGAAAGGGGGCCGGGCTTCTATGGCTACACCTTC
>TRBJ2-2|NA|NA|TRBV11-2
CASSLGGEAGELFF
TGTGCCAGCAGCTTAGGAGGAGAAGCCGGGGAGCTGTTTTTT
>TRBJ1-4|NA|NA|TRBV5-1
CASSERGGSNEKLFF
TGCGCCAGCAGCGAAAGGGGTGGCAGTAATGAAAAACTGTTTTTT
>TRBJ1-1|TRBD1|NA|TRBV5-1
CASSLEPGGINTEAFF
TGCGCCAGCAGCTTGGAACCAGGGGGGATCAACACTGAAGCTTTCTTT
>TRBJ1-3|NA|NA|TRBV30
CAWSVEGGFGPVGVTSGNTIYF
TGTGCCTGGAGCGTCGAAGGGGGGTTCGGTCCCGTAGGGGTTACCTCTGGAAACACCATATATTTT
>TRBJ2-1|NA|NA|TRBV3-1
CASSPGPGGEQFF
TGTGCCAGCAGCCCGGGCCCCGGCGGTGAGCAGTTCTTC
>TRBJ2-1|NA|NA|TRBV7-9
CASSALGVSYNEQFF
TGTGCCAGCAGCGCCCTTGGGGTTTCCTACAATGAGCAGTTCTTC
>TRBJ2-5|NA|NA|TRBV11-2
CASSLPSEGTQYF
TGTGCCAGCAGCTTACCTAGTGAAGGGACCCAGTACTTC
>TRBJ2-7|NA|NA|TRBV6-5
CASSYSISLVEQYF
TGTGCCAGCAGTTACTCGATATCGCTGGTCGAGCAGTACTTC
>TRBJ1-1|TRBD1|NA|TRBV15
CATSRETGVTEAFF
TGTGCCACCAGCAGGGAAACAGGGGTAACTGAAGCTTTCTTT
>TRBJ2-1|TRBD2|few|TRBV9
CASSPGLAGGNEQFF
TGTGCCAGCAGCCCGGGACTAGCGGGAGGAAATGAGCAGTTCTTC